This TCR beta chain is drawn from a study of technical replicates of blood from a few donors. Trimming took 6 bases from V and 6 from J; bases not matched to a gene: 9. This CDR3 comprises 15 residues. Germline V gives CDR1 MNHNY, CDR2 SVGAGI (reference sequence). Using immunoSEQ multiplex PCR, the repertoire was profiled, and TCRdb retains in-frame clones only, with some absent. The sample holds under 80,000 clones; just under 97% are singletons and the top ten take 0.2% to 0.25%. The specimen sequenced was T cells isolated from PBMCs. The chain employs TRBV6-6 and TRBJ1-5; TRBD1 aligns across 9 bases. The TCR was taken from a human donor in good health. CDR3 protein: CASRPGTGYGQPQHF. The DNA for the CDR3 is TGTGCCAGCAGACCCGGGACAGGGTACGGTCAGCCCCAGCATTTT.